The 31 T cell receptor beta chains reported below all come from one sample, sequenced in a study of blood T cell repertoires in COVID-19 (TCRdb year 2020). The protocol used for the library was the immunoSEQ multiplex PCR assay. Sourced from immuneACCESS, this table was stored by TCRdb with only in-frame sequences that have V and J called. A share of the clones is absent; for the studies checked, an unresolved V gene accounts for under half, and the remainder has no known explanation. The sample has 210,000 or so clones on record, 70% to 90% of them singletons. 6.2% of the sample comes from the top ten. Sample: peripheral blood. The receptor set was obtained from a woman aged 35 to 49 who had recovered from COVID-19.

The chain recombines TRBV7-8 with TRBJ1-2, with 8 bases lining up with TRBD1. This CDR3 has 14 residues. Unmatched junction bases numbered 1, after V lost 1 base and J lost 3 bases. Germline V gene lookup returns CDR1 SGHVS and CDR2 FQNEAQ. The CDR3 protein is CASSLEQGDYGYTF. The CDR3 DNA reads TGTGCCAGCAGCTTAGAACAGGGGGACTATGGCTACACCTTC.

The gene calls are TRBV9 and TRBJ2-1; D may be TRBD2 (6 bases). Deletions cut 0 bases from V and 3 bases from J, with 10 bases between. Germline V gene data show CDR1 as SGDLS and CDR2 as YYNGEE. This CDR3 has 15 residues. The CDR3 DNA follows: TGTGCCAGCAGCGTAGCTGGGACTGGCTACAATGAGCAGTTCTTC. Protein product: CASSVAGTGYNEQFF.

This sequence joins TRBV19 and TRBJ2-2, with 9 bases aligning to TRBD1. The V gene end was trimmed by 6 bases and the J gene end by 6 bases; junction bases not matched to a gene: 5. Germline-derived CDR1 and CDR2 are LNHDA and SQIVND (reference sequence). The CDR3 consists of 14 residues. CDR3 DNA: TGTGCCAGTAGGGGACAGGGTGTTCCCGGGGAGCTGTTTTTT. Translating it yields CASRGQGVPGELFF.

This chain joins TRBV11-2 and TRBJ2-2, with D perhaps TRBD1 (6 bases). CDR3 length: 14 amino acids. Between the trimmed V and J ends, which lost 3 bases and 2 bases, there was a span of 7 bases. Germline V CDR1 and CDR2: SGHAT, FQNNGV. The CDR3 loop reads CASSLTGNTGELFF. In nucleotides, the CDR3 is TGTGCCAGCAGCTTGACAGGAAACACCGGGGAGCTGTTTTTT.

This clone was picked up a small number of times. CDR3 amino acids: CASSLSIQGGMFF. CDR3 DNA: TGTGCCAGCAGTTTATCGATACAGGGTGGGATGTTTTTT. The chain joins TRBV27 to TRBJ2-2, with D tentatively TRBD1 (6 bases). Germline assignment: CDR1 MNHEY and CDR2 SMNVEV (reference sequence). The V gene lost 0 bases and the J gene lost 15 bases, with 14 bases spanning the gap. CDR3 length: 13 residues.

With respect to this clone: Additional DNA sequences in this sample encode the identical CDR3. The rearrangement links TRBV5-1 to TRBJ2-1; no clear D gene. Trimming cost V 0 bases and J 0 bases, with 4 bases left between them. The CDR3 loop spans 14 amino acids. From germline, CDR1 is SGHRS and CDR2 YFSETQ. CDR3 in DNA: TGCGCCAGCAGCTTGGGGAGCTCCTACAATGAGCAGTTCTTC. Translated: CASSLGSSYNEQFF. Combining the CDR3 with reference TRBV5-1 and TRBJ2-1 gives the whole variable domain KAGVTQTPRYLIKTRGQQVTLSCSPISGHRSVSWYQQTPGQGLQFLFEYFSETQRNKGNFPGRFSGRQFSNSRSEMNVSTLELGDSALYLCASSLGSSYNEQFFGPGTRLTVL.

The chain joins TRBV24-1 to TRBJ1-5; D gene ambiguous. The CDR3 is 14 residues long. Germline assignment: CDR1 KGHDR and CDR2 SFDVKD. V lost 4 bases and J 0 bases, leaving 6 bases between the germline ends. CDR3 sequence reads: CATSDSYSNQPQHF. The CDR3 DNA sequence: TGTGCCACCAGTGACTCGTATAGCAATCAGCCCCAGCATTTT.

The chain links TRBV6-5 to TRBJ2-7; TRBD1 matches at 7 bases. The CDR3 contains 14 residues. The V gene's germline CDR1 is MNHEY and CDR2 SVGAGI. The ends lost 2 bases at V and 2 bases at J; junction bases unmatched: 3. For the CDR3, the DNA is TGTGCCAGCAGTTACAGGGGGCGGCCCTACGAGCAGTACTTC. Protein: CASSYRGRPYEQYF.

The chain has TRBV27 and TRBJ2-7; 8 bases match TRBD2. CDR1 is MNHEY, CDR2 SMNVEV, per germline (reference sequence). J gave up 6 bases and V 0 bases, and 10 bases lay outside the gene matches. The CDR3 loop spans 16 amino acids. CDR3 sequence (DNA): TGTGCCAGCAGTTTATCGGTCCGGGGGGGACTCTCCGAGCAGTACTTC. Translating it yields CASSLSVRGGLSEQYF.

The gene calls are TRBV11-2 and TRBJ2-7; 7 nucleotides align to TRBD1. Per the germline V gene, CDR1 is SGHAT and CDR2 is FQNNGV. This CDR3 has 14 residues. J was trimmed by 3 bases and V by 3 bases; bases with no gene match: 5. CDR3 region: CASSFRDRFYEQYF. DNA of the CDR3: TGTGCCAGCAGCTTCCGGGACAGATTCTACGAGCAGTACTTC.

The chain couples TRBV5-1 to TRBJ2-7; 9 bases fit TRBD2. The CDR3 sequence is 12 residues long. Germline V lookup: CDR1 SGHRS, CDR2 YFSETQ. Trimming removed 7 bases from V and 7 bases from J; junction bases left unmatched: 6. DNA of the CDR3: TGCGCCAGCGGAGCGGCGGGGGGGGAGCAGTACTTC. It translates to CASGAAGGEQYF.

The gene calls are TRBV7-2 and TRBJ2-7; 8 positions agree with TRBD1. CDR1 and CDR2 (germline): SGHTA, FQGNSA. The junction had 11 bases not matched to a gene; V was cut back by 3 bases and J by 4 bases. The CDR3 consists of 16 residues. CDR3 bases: TGTGCCAGCAGCTTGCAGGGGGCAGGAACTTTATACGAGCAGTACTTC. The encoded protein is CASSLQGAGTLYEQYF.

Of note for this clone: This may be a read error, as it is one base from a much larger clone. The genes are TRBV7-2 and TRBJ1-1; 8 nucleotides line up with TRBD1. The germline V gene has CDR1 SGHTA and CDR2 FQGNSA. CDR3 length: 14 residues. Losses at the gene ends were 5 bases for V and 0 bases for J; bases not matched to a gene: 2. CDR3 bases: TGTGCCAGCAGCCCGGGACAGGTGAACACTGAAGCTTTCTTT. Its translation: CASSPGQVNTEAFF. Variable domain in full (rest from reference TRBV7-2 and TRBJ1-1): GAGVSQSPSNKVTEKGKDVELRCDPISGHTALYWYRQSLGQGLEFLIYFQGNSAPDKSGLPSDRFSAERTGGSVSTLTIQRTQQEDSAVYLCASSPGQVNTEAFFGQGTRLTVV.

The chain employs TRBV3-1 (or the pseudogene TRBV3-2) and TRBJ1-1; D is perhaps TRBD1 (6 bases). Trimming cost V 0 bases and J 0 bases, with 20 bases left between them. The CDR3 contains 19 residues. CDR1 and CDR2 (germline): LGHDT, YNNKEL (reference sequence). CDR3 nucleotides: TGTGCCAGCAGCCAAGACCCCGGGGAGGGACAATACATGAACACTGAAGCTTTCTTT. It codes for CASSQDPGEGQYMNTEAFF.

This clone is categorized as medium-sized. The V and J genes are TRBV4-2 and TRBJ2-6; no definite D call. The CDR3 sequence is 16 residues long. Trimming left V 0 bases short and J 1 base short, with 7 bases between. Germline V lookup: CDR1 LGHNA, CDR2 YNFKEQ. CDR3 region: CASSQDPRSGANVLTF. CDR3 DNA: TGTGCCAGCAGCCAAGATCCCCGTTCTGGGGCCAACGTCCTGACTTTC.

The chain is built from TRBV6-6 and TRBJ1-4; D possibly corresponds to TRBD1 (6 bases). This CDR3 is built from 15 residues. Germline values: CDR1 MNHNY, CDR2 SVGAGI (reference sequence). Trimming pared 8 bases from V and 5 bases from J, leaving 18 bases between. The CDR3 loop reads CASDEGQFENEKLFF. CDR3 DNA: TGTGCCAGCGACGAAGGACAGTTCGAAAATGAAAAACTGTTTTTT.

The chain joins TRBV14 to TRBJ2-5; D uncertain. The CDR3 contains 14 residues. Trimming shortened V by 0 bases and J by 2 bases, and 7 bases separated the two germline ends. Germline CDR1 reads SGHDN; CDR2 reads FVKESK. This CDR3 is CASSQDLVQETQYF. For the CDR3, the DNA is TGTGCCAGCAGCCAAGATCTAGTGCAAGAGACCCAGTACTTC.

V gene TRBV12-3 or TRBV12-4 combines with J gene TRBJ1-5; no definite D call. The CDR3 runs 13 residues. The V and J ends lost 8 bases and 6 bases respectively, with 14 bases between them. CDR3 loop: CASVRLVGQPQHF. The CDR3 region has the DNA TGTGCCAGCGTTCGGTTGGTCGGTCAGCCCCAGCATTTT.

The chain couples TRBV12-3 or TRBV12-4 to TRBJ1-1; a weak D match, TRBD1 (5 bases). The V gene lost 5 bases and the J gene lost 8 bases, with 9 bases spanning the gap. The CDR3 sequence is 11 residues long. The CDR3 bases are TGTGCCAGCAGTAACCGACAGGAAGCTTTCTTT. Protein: CASSNRQEAFF.

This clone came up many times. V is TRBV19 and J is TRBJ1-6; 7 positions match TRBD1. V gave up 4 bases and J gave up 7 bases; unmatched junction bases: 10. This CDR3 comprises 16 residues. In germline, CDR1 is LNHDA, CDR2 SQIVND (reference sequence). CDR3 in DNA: TGTGCCAGTAGTAACAGCTGGGACAGCGCGAATTCACCCCTCCACTTT. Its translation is CASSNSWDSANSPLHF.

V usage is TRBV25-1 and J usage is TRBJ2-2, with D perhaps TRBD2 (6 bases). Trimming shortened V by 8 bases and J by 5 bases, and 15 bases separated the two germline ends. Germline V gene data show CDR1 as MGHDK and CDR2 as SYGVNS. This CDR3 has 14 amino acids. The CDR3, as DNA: TGTGCCAGCCGGGGCGGGATCAGTACCGGGGAGCTGTTTTTT. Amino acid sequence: CASRGGISTGELFF.

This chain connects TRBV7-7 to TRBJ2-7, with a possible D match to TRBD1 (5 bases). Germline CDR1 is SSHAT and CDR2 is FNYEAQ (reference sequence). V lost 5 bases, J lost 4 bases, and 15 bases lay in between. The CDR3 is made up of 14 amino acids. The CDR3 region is CASSPGSTPYEQYF. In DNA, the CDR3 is TGTGCCAGCAGCCCAGGGTCTACCCCATACGAGCAGTACTTC.

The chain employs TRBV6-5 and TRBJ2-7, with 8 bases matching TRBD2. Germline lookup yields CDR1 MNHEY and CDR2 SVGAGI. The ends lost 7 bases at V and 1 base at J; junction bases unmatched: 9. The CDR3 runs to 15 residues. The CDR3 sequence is CASNAPGGTSYEQYF. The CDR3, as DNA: TGTGCCAGCAATGCCCCGGGGGGGACGTCCTACGAGCAGTACTTC.

The DNA for the CDR3 is TGTGCCACCAGTACGTCGGTTAGCGCTGAAGCTTTCTTT. Protein product: CATSTSVSAEAFF. V gene TRBV24-1 combines with J gene TRBJ1-1; D is undetermined. This CDR3 is 13 amino acids long. V lost 6 bases and J lost 6, with 13 bases in between. Germline CDR1 is KGHDR and CDR2 is SFDVKD.

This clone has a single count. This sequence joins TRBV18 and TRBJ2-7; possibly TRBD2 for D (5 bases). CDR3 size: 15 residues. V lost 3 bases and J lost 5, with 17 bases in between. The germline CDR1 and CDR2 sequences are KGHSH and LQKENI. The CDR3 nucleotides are TGTGCCAGCTCACCGGAAAGCATTCCGGGGAACGAGCAGTACTTC. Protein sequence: CASSPESIPGNEQYF. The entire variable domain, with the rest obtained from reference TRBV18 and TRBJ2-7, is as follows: NAGVMQNPRHLVRRRGQEARLRCSPMKGHSHVYWYRQLPEEGLKFMVYLQKENIIDESGMPKERFSAEFPKEGPSILRIQQVVRGDSAAYFCASSPESIPGNEQYFGPGTRLTVT.

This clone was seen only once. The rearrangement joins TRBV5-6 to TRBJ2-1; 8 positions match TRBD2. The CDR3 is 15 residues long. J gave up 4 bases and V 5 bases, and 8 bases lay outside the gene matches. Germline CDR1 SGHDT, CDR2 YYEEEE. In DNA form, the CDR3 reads TGTGCCAGCAGAACAATAGCGGGGCTATACAATGAGCAGTTCTTC. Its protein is CASRTIAGLYNEQFF. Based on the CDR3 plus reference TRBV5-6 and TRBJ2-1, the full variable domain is DAGVTQSPTHLIKTRGQQVTLRCSPKSGHDTVSWYQQALGQGPQFIFQYYEEEERQRGNFPDRFSGHQFPNYSSELNVNALLLGDSALYLCASRTIAGLYNEQFFGPGTRLTVL.

The CDR3 bases are TGTGCCAGCAGCTCGGGGAACCTGGGAGATACGCAGTATTTT. Translating gives CASSSGNLGDTQYF. This chain uses TRBV6-4 with TRBJ2-3, with a weak D call TRBD2 (5 bases). Deletions cut 6 bases from V and 5 bases from J, with 15 bases between. Germline loops: CDR1 MRHNA, CDR2 SNTAGT. The CDR3 covers 14 residues.

CDR3 in amino acids: CASSPGGTSIRDIQYF. The CDR3 DNA follows: TGTGCCAGCAGCCCAGGGGGGACTAGTATTAGGGACATTCAGTACTTC. V gene TRBV7-6 combines with J gene TRBJ2-4; D is perhaps TRBD2 (8 bases). The germline V gene has CDR1 SGHVS and CDR2 FNYEAQ. Trimming removed 5 bases at V and 8 bases at J, with 22 bases between. The CDR3 runs 16 residues. Based on the CDR3 plus reference TRBV7-6 and TRBJ2-4, the full variable domain is GAGVSQSPRYKVTKRGQDVALRCDPISGHVSLYWYRQALGQGPEFLTYFNYEAQQDKSGLPNDRFSAERPEGSISTLTIQRTEQRDSAMYRCASSPGGTSIRDIQYFGAGTRLSVL.

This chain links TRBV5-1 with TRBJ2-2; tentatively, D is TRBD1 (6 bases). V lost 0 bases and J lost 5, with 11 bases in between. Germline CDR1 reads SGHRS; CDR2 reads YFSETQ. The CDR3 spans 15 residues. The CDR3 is CASSLGHQGTGELFF. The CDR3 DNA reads TGCGCCAGCAGCTTGGGACATCAGGGGACCGGGGAGCTGTTTTTT. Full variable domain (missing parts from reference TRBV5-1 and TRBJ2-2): KAGVTQTPRYLIKTRGQQVTLSCSPISGHRSVSWYQQTPGQGLQFLFEYFSETQRNKGNFPGRFSGRQFSNSRSEMNVSTLELGDSALYLCASSLGHQGTGELFFGEGSRLTVL.

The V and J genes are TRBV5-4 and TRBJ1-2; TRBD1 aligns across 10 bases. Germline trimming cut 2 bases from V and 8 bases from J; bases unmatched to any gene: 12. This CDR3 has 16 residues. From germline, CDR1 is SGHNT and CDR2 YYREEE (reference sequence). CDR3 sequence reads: CASSLGTGALSSGYTF. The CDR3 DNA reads TGTGCCAGCAGCTTAGGGACAGGGGCCCTGTCTAGCGGCTACACCTTC.

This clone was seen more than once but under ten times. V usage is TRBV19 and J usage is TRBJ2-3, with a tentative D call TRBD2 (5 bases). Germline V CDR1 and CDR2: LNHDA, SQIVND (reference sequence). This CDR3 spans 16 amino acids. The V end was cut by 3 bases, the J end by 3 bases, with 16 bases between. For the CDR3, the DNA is TGTGCCAGTAGTATGGGCCAGCGGCATCTTACAGATACGCAGTATTTT. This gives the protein CASSMGQRHLTDTQYF.